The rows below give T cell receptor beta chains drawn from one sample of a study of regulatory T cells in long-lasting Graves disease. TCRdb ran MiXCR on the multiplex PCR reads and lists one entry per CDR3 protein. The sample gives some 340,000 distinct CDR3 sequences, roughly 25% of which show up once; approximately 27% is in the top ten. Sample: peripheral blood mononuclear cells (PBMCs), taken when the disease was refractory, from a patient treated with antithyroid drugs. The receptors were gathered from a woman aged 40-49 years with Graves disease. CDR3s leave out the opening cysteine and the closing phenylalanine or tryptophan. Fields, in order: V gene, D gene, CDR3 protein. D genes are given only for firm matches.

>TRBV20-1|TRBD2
SGERGSYEQY
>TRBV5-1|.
ASSLGDSLYNSPLH
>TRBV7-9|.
ASSLDRLDTQY
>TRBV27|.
ASSHPRAGRTYEQY
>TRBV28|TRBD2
ASSLGGTSIYEQF
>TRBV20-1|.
SARDLRQPNTGELF
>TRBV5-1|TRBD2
ASSQAGAGYSYEQY
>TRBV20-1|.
SAAPSRGRAGWEQY
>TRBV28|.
ASSQTGRRMNTEAF
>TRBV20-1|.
SARWETQY
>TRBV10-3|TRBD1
AISDRDRGLTAEAF
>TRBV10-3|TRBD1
AITKSTGRPLYEQY
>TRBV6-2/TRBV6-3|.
ASIGEDSYAWYGYT
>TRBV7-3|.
ASSLDQGSREQY
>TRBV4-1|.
ASSQGREDGYT
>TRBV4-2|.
ASSQGGSAAVGYT